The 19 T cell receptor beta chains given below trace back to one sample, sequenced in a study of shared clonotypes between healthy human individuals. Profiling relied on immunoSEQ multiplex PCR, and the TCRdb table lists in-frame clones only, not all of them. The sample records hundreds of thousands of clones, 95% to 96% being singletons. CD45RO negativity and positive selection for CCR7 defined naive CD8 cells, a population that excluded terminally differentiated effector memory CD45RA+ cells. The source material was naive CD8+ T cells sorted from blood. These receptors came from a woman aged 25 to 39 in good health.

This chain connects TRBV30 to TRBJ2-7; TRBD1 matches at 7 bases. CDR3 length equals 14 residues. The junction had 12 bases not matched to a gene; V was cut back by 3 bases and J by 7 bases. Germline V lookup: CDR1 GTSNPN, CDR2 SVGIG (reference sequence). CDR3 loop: CAWSYRGGVGEQYF. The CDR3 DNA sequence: TGTGCCTGGAGCTACAGGGGTGGGGTTGGGGAGCAGTACTTC.

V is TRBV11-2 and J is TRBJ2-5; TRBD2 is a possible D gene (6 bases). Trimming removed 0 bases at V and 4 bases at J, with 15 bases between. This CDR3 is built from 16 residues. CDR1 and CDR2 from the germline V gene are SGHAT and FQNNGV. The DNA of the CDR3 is TGTGCCAGCAGCTTAGATCCACCGGGAGTGGGAGAGACCCAGTACTTC. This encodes CASSLDPPGVGETQYF.

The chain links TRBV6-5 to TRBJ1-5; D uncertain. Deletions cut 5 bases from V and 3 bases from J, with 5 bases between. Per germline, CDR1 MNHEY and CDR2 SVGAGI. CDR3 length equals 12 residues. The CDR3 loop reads CASSPTNQPQHF. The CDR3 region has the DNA TGTGCCAGCAGTCCAACCAATCAGCCCCAGCATTTT.

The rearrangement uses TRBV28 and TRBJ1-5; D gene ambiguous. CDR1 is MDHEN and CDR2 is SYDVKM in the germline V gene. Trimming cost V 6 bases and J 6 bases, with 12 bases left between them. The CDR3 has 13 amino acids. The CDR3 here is CASRQPLGQPQHF. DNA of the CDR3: TGTGCCAGCAGGCAACCGTTGGGTCAGCCCCAGCATTTT.

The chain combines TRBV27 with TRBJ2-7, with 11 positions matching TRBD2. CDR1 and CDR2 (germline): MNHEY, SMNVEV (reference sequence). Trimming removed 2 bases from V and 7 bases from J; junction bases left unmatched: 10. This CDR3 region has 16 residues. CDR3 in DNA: TGTGCCAGCAGTTTACTAGCGGGAGGCGTCCGAGGGGAGCAGTACTTC. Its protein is CASSLLAGGVRGEQYF.

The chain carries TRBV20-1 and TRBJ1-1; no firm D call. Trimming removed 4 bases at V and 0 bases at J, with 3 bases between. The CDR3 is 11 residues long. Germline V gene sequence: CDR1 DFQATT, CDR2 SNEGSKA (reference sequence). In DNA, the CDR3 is TGCAGTGCTATGCTGAACACTGAAGCTTTCTTT. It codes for CSAMLNTEAFF.

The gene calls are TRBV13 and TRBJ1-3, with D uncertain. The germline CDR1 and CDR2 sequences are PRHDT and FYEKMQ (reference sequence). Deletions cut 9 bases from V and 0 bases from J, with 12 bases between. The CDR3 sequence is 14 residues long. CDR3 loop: CASSDQSSGNTIYF. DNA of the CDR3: TGTGCCAGTTCCGACCAAAGCTCTGGAAACACCATATATTTT.

CDR3 in DNA: TGCGCCAGCAGCTTCCGGCCCCGGGACACTCACCCAACCGGGGAGCTGTTTTTT. Its translation is CASSFRPRDTHPTGELFF. This chain links TRBV5-1 with TRBJ2-2; D may be TRBD1 (6 bases). This CDR3 region has 18 residues. The V and J ends lost 2 bases and 5 bases respectively, with 22 bases between them. From germline, CDR1 is SGHRS and CDR2 YFSETQ.

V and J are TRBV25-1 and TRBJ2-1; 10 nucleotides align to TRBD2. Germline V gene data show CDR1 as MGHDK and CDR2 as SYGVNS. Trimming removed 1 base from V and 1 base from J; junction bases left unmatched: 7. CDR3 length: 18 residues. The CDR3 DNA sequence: TGTGCCAGCAGTGAATTAGTAGCGGGAGGAGGGTCCTACAATGAGCAGTTCTTC. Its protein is CASSELVAGGGSYNEQFF.

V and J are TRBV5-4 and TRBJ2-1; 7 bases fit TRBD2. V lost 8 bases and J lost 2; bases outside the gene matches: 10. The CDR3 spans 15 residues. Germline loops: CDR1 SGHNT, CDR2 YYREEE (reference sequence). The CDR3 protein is CASQRGSSAYNEQFF. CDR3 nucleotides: TGTGCCAGTCAGCGCGGGAGTTCCGCCTACAATGAGCAGTTCTTC.

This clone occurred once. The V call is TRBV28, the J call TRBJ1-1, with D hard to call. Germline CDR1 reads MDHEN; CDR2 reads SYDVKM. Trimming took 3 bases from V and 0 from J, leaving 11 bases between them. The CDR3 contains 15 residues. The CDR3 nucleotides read TGTGCCAGCAGTTTTTCCGACGGCCTGAACACTGAAGCTTTCTTT. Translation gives CASSFSDGLNTEAFF.

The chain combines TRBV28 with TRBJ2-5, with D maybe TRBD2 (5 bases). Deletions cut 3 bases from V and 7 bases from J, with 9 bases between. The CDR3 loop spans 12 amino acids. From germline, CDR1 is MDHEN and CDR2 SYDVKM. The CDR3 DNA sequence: TGTGCCAGCAGTTTGGACTTTACGACCCAGTACTTC. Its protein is CASSLDFTTQYF.

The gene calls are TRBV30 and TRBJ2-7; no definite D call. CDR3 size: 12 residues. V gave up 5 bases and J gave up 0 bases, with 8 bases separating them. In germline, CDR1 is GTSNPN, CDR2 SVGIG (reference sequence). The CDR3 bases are TGTGCCTGGTCCTGGAGCTCCTACGAGCAGTACTTC. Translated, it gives CAWSWSSYEQYF.

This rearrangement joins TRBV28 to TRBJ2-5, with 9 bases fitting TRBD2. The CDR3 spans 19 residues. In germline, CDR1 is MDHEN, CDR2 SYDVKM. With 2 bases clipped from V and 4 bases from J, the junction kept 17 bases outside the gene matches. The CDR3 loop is CASSLMVISGSRVSETQYF. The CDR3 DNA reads TGTGCCAGCAGTTTAATGGTGATTAGCGGGAGTCGGGTTTCAGAGACCCAGTACTTC.

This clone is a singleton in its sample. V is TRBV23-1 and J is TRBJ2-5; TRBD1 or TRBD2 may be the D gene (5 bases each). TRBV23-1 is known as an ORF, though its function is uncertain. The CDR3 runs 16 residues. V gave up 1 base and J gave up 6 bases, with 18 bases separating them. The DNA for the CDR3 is TGCGCCAGCAGTCAATTTACCGGGGCCGATACCCAGACCCAGTACTTC. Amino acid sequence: CASSQFTGADTQTQYF.

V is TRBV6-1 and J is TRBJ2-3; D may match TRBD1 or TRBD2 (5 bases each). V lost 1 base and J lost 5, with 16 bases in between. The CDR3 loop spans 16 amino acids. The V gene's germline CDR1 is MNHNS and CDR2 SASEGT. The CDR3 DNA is TGTGCCAGCAGTGAAGTATCAGGGAGTGATCAAGATACGCAGTATTTT. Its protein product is CASSEVSGSDQDTQYF.

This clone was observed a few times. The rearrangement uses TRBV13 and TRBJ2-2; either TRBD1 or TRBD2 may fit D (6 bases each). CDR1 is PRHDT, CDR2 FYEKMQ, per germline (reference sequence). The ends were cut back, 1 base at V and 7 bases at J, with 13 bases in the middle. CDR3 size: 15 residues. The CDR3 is CASSLESRGLGELFF. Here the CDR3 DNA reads TGTGCCAGCAGCTTAGAGTCCAGGGGACTCGGGGAGCTGTTTTTT.

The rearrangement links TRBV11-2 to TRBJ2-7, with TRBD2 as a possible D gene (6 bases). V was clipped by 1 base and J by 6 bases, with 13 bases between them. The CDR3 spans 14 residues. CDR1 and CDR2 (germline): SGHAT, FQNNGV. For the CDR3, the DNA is TGTGCCAGCAGCTTAGGCACGGTGGGGGGCGAGCAGTACTTC. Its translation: CASSLGTVGGEQYF. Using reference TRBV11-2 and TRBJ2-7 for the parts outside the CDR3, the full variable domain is EAGVAQSPRYKIIEKRQSVAFWCNPISGHATLYWYQQILGQGPKLLIQFQNNGVVDDSQLPKDRFSAERLKGVDSTLKIQPAKLEDSAVYLCASSLGTVGGEQYFGPGTRLTVT.

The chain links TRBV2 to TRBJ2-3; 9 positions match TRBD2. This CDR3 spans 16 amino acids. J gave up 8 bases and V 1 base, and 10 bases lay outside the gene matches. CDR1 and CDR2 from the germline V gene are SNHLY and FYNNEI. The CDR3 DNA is TGTGCCAGCAGTGAAGGCGGGAGGGCTCCGGCGGTTACGCAGTATTTT. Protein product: CASSEGGRAPAVTQYF.